Described below is a single T cell receptor beta chain sequence and its context. The data were obtained in a study of kidney transplant recipient with SARS-CoV-2 infection. TCRdb called the reads again in MiXCR, with one record for every CDR3 protein. The sample records under 300,000 distinct CDR3 sequences, about 28% being singletons. This specimen consisted of a blood sample, obtained at baseline and on roughly day 110 from a kidney transplant recipient. The receptor was derived from a male patient aged 30 to 40 who had COVID-19 and was a kidney transplant recipient. Some T cells may be the graft donor's.

The DNA of the CDR3 is TGTGCCAGCAGCTTGGCACTGGCGCAAGAGACCCAGTACTTC. Its translation: CASSLALAQETQYF. The V and J genes are TRBV5-6 and TRBJ2-5; D gene ambiguous. The V end was cut by 0 bases, the J end by 2 bases, with 8 bases between. Germline CDR1 SGHDT, CDR2 YYEEEE. This CDR3 is built from 14 residues.